This T cell receptor (beta chain) originates from a study of blood T cell repertoires in COVID-19. For the study at large: PBMCs, B-cell-depleted T cells, or T cells provided the cDNA or gDNA that made up the material.

Per the study methods: Reference gene primer amplification gave estimated nucleated cell counts. Generated by immunoSEQ multiplex PCR, the TCRdb table keeps only in-frame clones and is missing some. V and J calls plus clone size are reproduced from that table; the DNA served to infer D and trimming. Of some 170,000 clones listed, roughly 84% are singletons. The CDR3 extends over 13 amino acids. V was cut by 2 bases and J by 13 bases, with 15 bases left in between. Germline CDR1 and CDR2: MNHNY and SVGAGI (reference sequence). The specimen was peripheral blood. This receptor was obtained from a woman at least 80 years old with active or convalescent COVID-19. The genes are TRBV6-6 and TRBJ2-1, with D possibly being TRBD2 (6 bases). The CDR3 DNA follows: TGTGCCAGCAGTTACATGGTCGGGGGTACCCAGTTCTTC. Protein sequence: CASSYMVGGTQFF.